Following are 5 T cell receptor beta chains from one sample sequenced in a study of cytomegalovirus exposure and HLA in healthy donors. With 60 Vbeta and 13 Jbeta primers, the PCR was carried out. Sequencing was performed with immunoSEQ multiplex PCR; in TCRdb, only in-frame clones are kept and a portion is missing. The sample lists fewer than 180,000 clones; about 60% were seen once. Sequencing was performed on PBMCs. The source is an older woman in good health and CMV-seropositive.

In nucleotides, the CDR3 is TGTGCCATTAGGACTAGCGCGAGCTCTGGGGCCAACGTCCTGACTTTC. Translated, it gives CAIRTSASSGANVLTF. The V call is TRBV28, the J call TRBJ2-6; 9 bases agree with TRBD2. The CDR3 is made up of 16 amino acids. CDR1 and CDR2 from the germline V gene are MDHEN and SYDVKM. V lost 10 bases to trimming and J lost 0 bases; unmatched junction nucleotides: 7.

In this sample, this clone turned up a few times. The rearrangement uses TRBV7-3 and TRBJ2-2; the match to TRBD2 covers 14 bases. CDR3 length equals 16 residues. Trimming took 5 bases from V and 3 from J; bases not matched to a gene: 2. Germline CDR1 reads SGHTA; CDR2 reads FQGTGA. The CDR3 here is CASSGTSGSDTGELFF. In DNA, the CDR3 is TGTGCCAGCAGCGGGACTAGCGGGAGCGACACCGGGGAGCTGTTTTTT.

The chain links TRBV5-1 to TRBJ1-2; D possibly corresponds to TRBD1 (6 bases). From germline, CDR1 is SGHRS and CDR2 YFSETQ. CDR3 length equals 13 residues. Trimming stripped 3 bases from V and 8 bases from J, with 14 bases between. The CDR3 reads CASSSEQGVGYTF. CDR3 bases: TGCGCCAGCAGCTCGGAACAGGGTGTCGGCTACACCTTC.

V usage is TRBV9 and J usage is TRBJ1-5; TRBD1 matches 9 bases. Germline V gene sequence: CDR1 SGDLS, CDR2 YYNGEE. V lost 4 bases and J lost 5; bases outside the gene matches: 4. The CDR3 has 14 residues. The CDR3 DNA is TGTGCCAGCAGCACAGGGGGCGATGATCAGCCCCAGCATTTT. It codes for CASSTGGDDQPQHF.

This clone was picked up a small number of times. The chain has TRBV6-1 and TRBJ1-4, with 9 bases identical to TRBD1. The CDR3 loop spans 14 amino acids. V trimming: 6 bases; J trimming: 7 bases; junction bases outside the gene matches: 6. Germline CDR1 MNHNS, CDR2 SASEGT. CDR3 in DNA: TGTGCCAGCAGCTCGGGACAGGGAGCTGAAAAACTGTTTTTT. Translation: CASSSGQGAEKLFF.